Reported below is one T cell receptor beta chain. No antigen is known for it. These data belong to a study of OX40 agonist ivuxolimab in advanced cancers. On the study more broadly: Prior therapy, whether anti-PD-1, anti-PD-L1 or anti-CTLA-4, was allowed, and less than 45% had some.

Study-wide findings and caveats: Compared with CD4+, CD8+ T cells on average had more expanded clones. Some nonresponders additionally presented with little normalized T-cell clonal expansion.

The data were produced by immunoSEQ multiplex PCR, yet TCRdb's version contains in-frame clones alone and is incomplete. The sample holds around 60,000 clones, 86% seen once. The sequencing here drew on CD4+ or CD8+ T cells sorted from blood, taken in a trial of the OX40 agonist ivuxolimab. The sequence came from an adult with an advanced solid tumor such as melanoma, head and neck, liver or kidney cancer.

The CDR3 DNA reads TGTGCCTGGAGTTCTACAGGGGAGTGGGTCTCTTATGGCTACACCTTC. Its translation: CAWSSTGEWVSYGYTF. The chain recombines TRBV30 with TRBJ1-2; 7 bases fit TRBD1. The CDR3 runs 16 residues. Germline V gene data show CDR1 as GTSNPN and CDR2 as SVGIG (reference sequence). Germline trimming cut 2 bases from V and 5 bases from J; bases unmatched to any gene: 14.